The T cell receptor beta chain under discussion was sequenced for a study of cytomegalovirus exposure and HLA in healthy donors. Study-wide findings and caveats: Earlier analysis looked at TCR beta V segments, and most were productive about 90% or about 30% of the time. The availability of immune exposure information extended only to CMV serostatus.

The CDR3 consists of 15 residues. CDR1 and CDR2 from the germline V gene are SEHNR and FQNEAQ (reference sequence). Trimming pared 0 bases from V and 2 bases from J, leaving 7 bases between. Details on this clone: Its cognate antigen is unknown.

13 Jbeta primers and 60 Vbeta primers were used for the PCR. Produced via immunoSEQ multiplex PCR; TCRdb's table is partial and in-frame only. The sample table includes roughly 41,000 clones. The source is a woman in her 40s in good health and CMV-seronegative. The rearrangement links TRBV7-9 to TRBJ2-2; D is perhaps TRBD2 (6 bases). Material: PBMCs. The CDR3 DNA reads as TGTGCCAGCAGCTTAGCCGGGGGAAACACCGGGGAGCTGTTTTTT. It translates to CASSLAGGNTGELFF.